This T cell receptor beta chain was captured by sequencing in a study of blood T cell repertoires in COVID-19. Whole-study context: COVID-19 samples from acute and convalescent phases originated in the United States, Italy and Spain. T cells, B-cell-depleted T cells, or PBMCs provided the cDNA or gDNA that served as material.

Germline values: CDR1 MNHEY, CDR2 SMNVEV (reference sequence). After removal of 1 base from V and 9 bases from J, the junction contained 10 bases not matched to a gene. The CDR3 totals 16 residues. As originally analysed: Reference gene primers were amplified, and this amplification served to estimate nucleated cell counts. Method: immunoSEQ multiplex PCR; TCRdb's copy keeps in-frame clones and lacks some. V and J calls and clone size come straight from that table; D and trimming were deduced from the DNA. The sample lists hundreds of thousands of clones; approximately 86% were seen once. The sample consisted of peripheral blood. The sequence was collected from a woman aged 45-65 years who had recovered from COVID-19. The rearrangement uses TRBV27 and TRBJ2-1; 9 bases fit TRBD1. CDR3 region: CASSLFVGGQGAEQFF. Written as DNA, the CDR3 is TGTGCCAGCAGTTTATTTGTCGGGGGACAGGGAGCTGAGCAGTTCTTC.